The 24 T cell receptor beta chains below come from one sample, sequenced in a study of blood T cell repertoires in COVID-19. TCRdb's copy holds only in-frame clones and misses some; the assay was immunoSEQ multiplex PCR. The profile shows roughly 390,000 clones, about 85% of them singletons. Source material: peripheral blood. The receptors come from a woman aged 18-29 years with acute or convalescent COVID-19.

This clone came up once. The chain employs TRBV18 and TRBJ1-2; 8 nucleotides agree with TRBD1. The V and J ends lost 3 bases and 4 bases, in that order; junction bases with no gene match: 1. The CDR3 extends over 13 amino acids. From germline, CDR1 is KGHSH and CDR2 LQKENI. CDR3: CASSPDRGYGYTF. The CDR3 DNA is TGTGCCAGCTCACCCGACAGGGGCTATGGCTACACCTTC.

The sample holds a few counts of this clone. The rearrangement links TRBV4-1 to TRBJ1-6; 8 bases agree with TRBD1. J lost 11 bases, V lost 1 base, and 7 bases had no gene match. The CDR3 is made up of 15 amino acids. Per germline, CDR1 MGHRA and CDR2 YSYEKL. In DNA, the CDR3 is TGCGCCAGCAGCCAAGCGACAGGGGATATTGCACCCCTCCACTTT. Translation: CASSQATGDIAPLHF.

V is TRBV6-4 and J is TRBJ2-7, with D perhaps matching TRBD1 (7 bases). The germline V gene has CDR1 MRHNA and CDR2 SNTAGT. CDR3 length equals 20 residues. Trimming removed 0 bases at V and 0 bases at J, with 24 bases between. The CDR3 coding sequence is TGTGCCAGCAGTGACTCGACAGCCCCCGTGGCGGGGACAGACTCCTACGAGCAGTACTTC. It codes for CASSDSTAPVAGTDSYEQYF.

CDR3 loop: CASSLDVATDTQYF. The DNA for the CDR3 is TGTGCCAGCAGCTTAGACGTGGCCACAGATACGCAGTATTTT. The rearrangement links TRBV11-2 to TRBJ2-3, with no clear D. The ends were cut back, 0 bases at V and 2 bases at J, with 6 bases in the middle. Germline V gene sequence: CDR1 SGHAT, CDR2 FQNNGV. This CDR3 spans 14 amino acids.

Only a few counts were recorded for this clone. The CDR3 DNA sequence: TGTGCCAGCAGCCTTTGCGGCAACACCATATATTTT. This codes for CASSLCGNTIYF. The chain carries TRBV21-1 and TRBJ1-3. TRBV21-1 is reported as a pseudogene. The CDR3 has 12 amino acids.

Comment on this clone: At the DNA level, this CDR3 is encoded by other sequences in the same sample as well. The rearrangement links TRBV5-1 to TRBJ1-1; 9 positions agree with TRBD1. After removal of 0 bases from V and 5 bases from J, the junction contained 5 bases not matched to a gene. The CDR3 totals 15 residues. Germline V gives CDR1 SGHRS, CDR2 YFSETQ. The CDR3 loop reads CASSLEGQGGTEAFF. The CDR3 DNA reads TGCGCCAGCAGCTTGGAGGGACAGGGTGGAACTGAAGCTTTCTTT.

The chain has TRBV11-2 and TRBJ1-2; possible D gene TRBD1, 6 bases. CDR1 and CDR2 (germline): SGHAT, FQNNGV. The CDR3 is made up of 15 amino acids. Trimming took 0 bases from V and 4 from J, leaving 12 bases between them. The CDR3 reads CASSLDIGTIYGYTF. CDR3 bases: TGTGCCAGCAGCTTAGACATAGGGACAATCTATGGCTACACCTTC.

The V call is TRBV5-1, the J call TRBJ1-1, with D hard to call. This CDR3 spans 15 amino acids. Trimming took 0 bases from V and 4 from J, leaving 13 bases between them. Looked up from germline, CDR1 is SGHRS and CDR2 is YFSETQ. The CDR3 sequence: CASSLGRLEVTEAFF. CDR3 DNA sequence: TGCGCCAGCAGCTTGGGTCGGTTGGAGGTCACTGAAGCTTTCTTT.

The chain joins TRBV27 to TRBJ2-7, with 13 bases that match TRBD2. Trimming took 5 bases from V and 1 from J; bases not matched to a gene: 8. CDR3 length: 17 amino acids. CDR1 and CDR2 (germline): MNHEY, SMNVEV (reference sequence). The chain's CDR3 is CASSLGPGLAGSYEQYF. For the CDR3, the DNA is TGTGCCAGCAGTCTAGGCCCGGGACTAGCGGGATCCTACGAGCAGTACTTC.

As regards this clone: Other DNA sequences from this sample encode an identical CDR3 as well. The chain combines TRBV5-1 with TRBJ2-7; D gene ambiguous. Germline CDR1 and CDR2: SGHRS and YFSETQ. Trimming pared 4 bases from V and 1 base from J, leaving 3 bases between. The CDR3 contains 11 residues. The CDR3, as DNA: TGCGCCAGCAGCGAGTCCTACGAGCAGTACTTC. The encoded protein is CASSESYEQYF.

DNA of the CDR3: TGCGCCAGCAGTGATGGCGGCGTCGTGGAGCAGTACTTC. Its protein is CASSDGGVVEQYF. The chain links TRBV10-2 to TRBJ2-7; D is undetermined. Germline assignment: CDR1 WSHSY and CDR2 SAAADI. V shed 3 bases and J shed 7 bases, with 13 bases lying between them. The CDR3 sequence is 13 residues long.

This chain uses TRBV10-2 with TRBJ2-1, with TRBD2 identical over 9 bases. Germline lookup yields CDR1 WSHSY and CDR2 SAAADI. This CDR3 comprises 13 residues. V was clipped by 7 bases and J by 4 bases; unmatched bases: 2. CDR3 loop: CASTSGGYNEQFF. The CDR3 nucleotides read TGCGCCAGCACGAGCGGGGGGTACAATGAGCAGTTCTTC.

The rearrangement uses TRBV6-1 and TRBJ1-5, with D perhaps TRBD1 (5 bases). Germline loops: CDR1 MNHNS, CDR2 SASEGT. Trimming stripped 0 bases from V and 7 bases from J, with 13 bases between. There are 15 residues in the CDR3. CDR3 region: CASSEAGGKGQPQHF. The CDR3 DNA reads TGTGCCAGCAGTGAAGCCGGAGGGAAGGGGCAGCCCCAGCATTTT.

The chain carries TRBV19 and TRBJ1-1, with a tentative D call TRBD1 (6 bases). The CDR3 consists of 14 residues. CDR1 is LNHDA, CDR2 SQIVND, per germline (reference sequence). Trimming left V 5 bases short and J 0 bases short, with 10 bases between. CDR3 bases: TGTGCCAGTAGTCCGGACAGCGTGAACACTGAAGCTTTCTTT. This translates into CASSPDSVNTEAFF.

V and J are TRBV18 and TRBJ2-5; 9 bases are shared with TRBD2. V trimming: 1 base; J trimming: 5 bases; junction bases outside the gene matches: 5. The CDR3 has 15 residues. Looked up from germline, CDR1 is KGHSH and CDR2 is LQKENI. This chain's CDR3 is CASSPLAGVGETQYF. The CDR3 bases are TGTGCCAGCTCACCACTAGCGGGAGTAGGCGAGACCCAGTACTTC.

This chain joins TRBV11-2 and TRBJ1-3, with TRBD1 as a possible D gene (6 bases). CDR1 and CDR2 from the germline V gene are SGHAT and FQNNGV. The CDR3 spans 14 residues. V was shortened by 5 bases and J by 2 bases, with 10 bases between the two germline ends. The CDR3 region has the DNA TGTGCCAGCAGCCCCGGACAGCCTGGAAACACCATATATTTT. Residues: CASSPGQPGNTIYF. Looking up the rest from reference TRBV11-2 and TRBJ1-3 gives the full variable domain: EAGVAQSPRYKIIEKRQSVAFWCNPISGHATLYWYQQILGQGPKLLIQFQNNGVVDDSQLPKDRFSAERLKGVDSTLKIQPAKLEDSAVYLCASSPGQPGNTIYFGEGSWLTVV.

This chain joins TRBV12-5 and TRBJ1-3; no clear D gene. V was shortened by 6 bases and J by 0 bases, with 12 bases between the two germline ends. The CDR3 covers 15 residues. The germline gives CDR1 LGHNT, CDR2 FRNRAP. The CDR3 loop reads CASGNPGFSGNTIYF. The DNA of the CDR3 is TGTGCTAGTGGAAATCCGGGATTCTCTGGAAACACCATATATTTT.

This clone has only a few counts. The chain couples TRBV5-6 to TRBJ1-1; weak D call: TRBD1 (6 bases). V gave up 1 base and J gave up 1 base, with 11 bases separating them. This CDR3 contains 15 residues. Germline loops: CDR1 SGHDT, CDR2 YYEEEE. Written as DNA, the CDR3 is TGTGCCAGCAGCTTGCTCGGACAGCAGAACACTGAAGCTTTCTTT. Translation gives CASSLLGQQNTEAFF. The full variable domain, completed using reference TRBV5-6 and TRBJ1-1, is DAGVTQSPTHLIKTRGQQVTLRCSPKSGHDTVSWYQQALGQGPQFIFQYYEEEERQRGNFPDRFSGHQFPNYSSELNVNALLLGDSALYLCASSLLGQQNTEAFFGQGTRLTVV.

The rearrangement joins TRBV5-1 to TRBJ2-3; D is uncertain. The CDR3 is made up of 16 amino acids. The germline gives CDR1 SGHRS, CDR2 YFSETQ. Trimming stripped 6 bases from V and 2 bases from J, with 19 bases between. CDR3 nucleotide sequence: TGCGCCAGCACCCAAAGTGAATTTACTGACACAGATACGCAGTATTTT. Protein: CASTQSEFTDTDTQYF.

The rearrangement uses TRBV7-3 and TRBJ2-7, with 11 bases identical to TRBD2. Trimming took 5 bases from V and 2 from J; bases not matched to a gene: 5. CDR3 size: 15 residues. The germline gives CDR1 SGHTA, CDR2 FQGTGA. The CDR3 protein is CASSTGTSGPYEQYF. Here the CDR3 DNA reads TGTGCCAGCAGCACCGGGACTAGCGGTCCCTACGAGCAGTACTTC.

The gene calls are TRBV9 and TRBJ1-4; D remains ambiguous. The germline V and J ends were trimmed by 3 bases and 3 bases, with 9 bases remaining between them. Per germline, CDR1 SGDLS and CDR2 YYNGEE. The CDR3 has 14 amino acids. This CDR3 is CASSGHAANEKLFF. The CDR3 region has the DNA TGTGCCAGCAGCGGTCATGCAGCTAATGAAAAACTGTTTTTT.

Only one count was recorded for this clone. V is TRBV28 and J is TRBJ1-2; the D is unclear. Trimming shortened V by 7 bases and J by 2 bases, and 14 bases separated the two germline ends. Germline V gene lookup returns CDR1 MDHEN and CDR2 SYDVKM. The CDR3 is made up of 14 amino acids. CDR3 amino acids: CASTDFFRNYGYTF. The CDR3 coding sequence is TGTGCCAGCACGGATTTTTTCAGGAACTATGGCTACACCTTC.

This rearrangement joins TRBV10-2 to TRBJ2-1, with unresolved D. CDR1 WSHSY and CDR2 SAAADI come from the germline V gene. The CDR3 is 14 amino acids. V dropped 7 bases and J dropped 3 bases, with 13 bases sitting between them. The CDR3 region has the DNA TGCGCCAGCACTCCCCACATGTACTACAATGAGCAGTTCTTC. As protein: CASTPHMYYNEQFF.

This chain joins TRBV3-1 (or the pseudogene TRBV3-2) and TRBJ2-2, with 8 bases lining up with TRBD2. Germline V CDR1 and CDR2: LGHDT, YNNKEL (reference sequence). J was trimmed by 4 bases and V by 4 bases; bases with no gene match: 11. The CDR3 is 17 residues long. CDR3 DNA sequence: TGTGCCAGCAGCCTCTCGGGAGGGGGGCAGGGCACCGGGGAGCTGTTTTTT. Translation gives CASSLSGGGQGTGELFF.